This paragraph reports one T cell receptor beta chain. V shed 4 bases and J shed 4 bases, with 10 bases lying between them. CDR3 length: 13 amino acids. Germline CDR1 reads LNHDA; CDR2 reads SQIVND (reference sequence). These data originate in a study of blood T cell repertoires in COVID-19. Study-wide background: PBMCs, B-cell-depleted T cells, or T cells were the source of the cDNA or gDNA that made up the material.

Method: immunoSEQ multiplex PCR; TCRdb's copy keeps in-frame clones and lacks some. The data show about 160,000 clones, approximately 93% seen once. The specimen was peripheral blood. The receptor was isolated from an older woman with COVID-19, enrolled during active disease. The chain recombines TRBV19 with TRBJ2-5; the D gene is possibly TRBD2 (5 bases). For the CDR3, the DNA is TGTGCCAGTAGTAGTGGACGGGGAGAGACCCAGTACTTC. This translates into CASSSGRGETQYF.